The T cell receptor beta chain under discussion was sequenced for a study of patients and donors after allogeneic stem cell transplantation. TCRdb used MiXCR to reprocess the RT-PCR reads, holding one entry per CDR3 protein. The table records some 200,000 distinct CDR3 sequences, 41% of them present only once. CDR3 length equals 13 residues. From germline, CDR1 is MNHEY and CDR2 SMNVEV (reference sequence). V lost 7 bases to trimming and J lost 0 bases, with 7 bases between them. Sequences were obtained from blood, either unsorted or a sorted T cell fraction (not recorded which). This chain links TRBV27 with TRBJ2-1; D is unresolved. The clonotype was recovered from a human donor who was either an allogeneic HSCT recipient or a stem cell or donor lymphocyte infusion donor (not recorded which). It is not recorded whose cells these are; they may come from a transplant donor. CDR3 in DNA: TGTGCCAGCACCCCGAGCTCCTACAATGAGCAGTTCTTC. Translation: CASTPSSYNEQFF.